The 5 T cell receptor beta chains reported below all come from one sample, sequenced in a study of cytomegalovirus exposure and HLA in healthy donors. With 60 Vbeta and 13 Jbeta primers, the PCR was carried out. The table came from immunoSEQ multiplex PCR; TCRdb's copy has only in-frame clones and leaves some out. This table holds roughly 100,000 clones, around three quarters found once. The specimen sequenced was PBMCs. These receptors were obtained from a boy younger than 18 in good health and CMV-seronegative.

V usage is TRBV5-4 and J usage is TRBJ1-6, with D possibly matching TRBD1 (5 bases). With 0 bases removed from V and 7 bases from J, the gap between germline ends came to 8 bases. CDR3 length equals 14 residues. CDR1 and CDR2 from the germline V gene are SGHNT and YYREEE (reference sequence). Here the CDR3 reads CASSLEGVNSPLHF. CDR3 in DNA: TGTGCCAGCAGCTTGGAAGGGGTGAATTCACCCCTCCACTTT.

In its sample, this clone was seen a few times. The V and J genes are TRBV28 and TRBJ1-5, with TRBD1 matching over 9 bases. The CDR3 spans 15 residues. Germline lookup yields CDR1 MDHEN and CDR2 SYDVKM. V lost 3 bases to trimming and J lost 4 bases; unmatched junction nucleotides: 4. CDR3 loop: CASSFPGQGNQPQHF. The CDR3, as DNA: TGTGCCAGCAGTTTCCCGGGACAGGGAAATCAGCCCCAGCATTTT.

This chain joins TRBV30 and TRBJ2-7; tentatively, D is TRBD1 (6 bases). Trimming shortened V by 5 bases and J by 6 bases, and 17 bases separated the two germline ends. CDR3 length: 13 amino acids. Germline-derived CDR1 and CDR2 are GTSNPN and SVGIG (reference sequence). The CDR3 DNA is TGTGCCTGGGGCCTTGGGGACACCCTCGAGCAGTACTTC. Protein product: CAWGLGDTLEQYF.

This clone came up a few times. The V call is TRBV27, the J call TRBJ2-7; 7 bases are a match to TRBD1. V shed 6 bases, J shed 2 bases, and the junction held 4 bases outside the gene matches. From germline, CDR1 is MNHEY and CDR2 SMNVEV (reference sequence). This CDR3 comprises 13 residues. In DNA, the CDR3 is TGTGCCAGCAGCCCTAGGGGGCCCTACGAGCAGTACTTC. Amino acids: CASSPRGPYEQYF.

This chain uses TRBV5-1 with TRBJ2-3, with TRBD1 as a possible D gene (7 bases). Trimming left V 0 bases short and J 5 bases short, with 10 bases between. The CDR3 runs 14 residues. The germline CDR1 and CDR2 sequences are SGHRS and YFSETQ. CDR3 protein: CASSLGRGVDTQYF. CDR3 DNA: TGCGCCAGCAGCTTGGGCAGGGGGGTAGATACGCAGTATTTT.